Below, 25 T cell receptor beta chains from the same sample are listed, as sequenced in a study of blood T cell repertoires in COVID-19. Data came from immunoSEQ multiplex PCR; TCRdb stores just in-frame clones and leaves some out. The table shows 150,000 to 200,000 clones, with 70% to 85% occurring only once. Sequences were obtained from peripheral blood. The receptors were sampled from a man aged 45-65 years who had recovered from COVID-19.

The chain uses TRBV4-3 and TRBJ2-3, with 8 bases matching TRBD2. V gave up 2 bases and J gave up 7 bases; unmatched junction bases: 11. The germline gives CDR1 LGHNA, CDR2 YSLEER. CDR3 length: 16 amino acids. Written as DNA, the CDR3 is TGCGCCAGCAGCCAATCGCGGACTAGCATCTCATATACGCAGTATTTT. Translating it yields CASSQSRTSISYTQYF.

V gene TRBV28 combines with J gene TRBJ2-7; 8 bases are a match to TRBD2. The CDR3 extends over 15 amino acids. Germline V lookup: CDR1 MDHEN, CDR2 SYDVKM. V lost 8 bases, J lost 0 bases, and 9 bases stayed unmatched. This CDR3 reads CASQTSGLSSYEQYF. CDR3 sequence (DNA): TGTGCCAGCCAAACTAGCGGCTTAAGCTCCTACGAGCAGTACTTC.

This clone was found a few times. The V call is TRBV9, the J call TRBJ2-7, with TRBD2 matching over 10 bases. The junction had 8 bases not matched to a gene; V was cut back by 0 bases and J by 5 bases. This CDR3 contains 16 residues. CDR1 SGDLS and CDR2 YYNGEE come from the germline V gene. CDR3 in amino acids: CASSVVPSGRVHEQYF. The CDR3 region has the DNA TGTGCCAGCAGCGTAGTGCCTAGCGGGAGAGTCCACGAGCAGTACTTC.

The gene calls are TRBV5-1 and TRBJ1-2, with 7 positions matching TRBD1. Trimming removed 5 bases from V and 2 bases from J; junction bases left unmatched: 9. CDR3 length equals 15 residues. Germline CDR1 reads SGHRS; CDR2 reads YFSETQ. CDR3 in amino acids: CASRTLQGSNYGYTF. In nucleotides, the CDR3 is TGCGCCAGCAGAACGTTACAGGGGTCGAACTATGGCTACACCTTC. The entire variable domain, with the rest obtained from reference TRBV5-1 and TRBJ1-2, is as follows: KAGVTQTPRYLIKTRGQQVTLSCSPISGHRSVSWYQQTPGQGLQFLFEYFSETQRNKGNFPGRFSGRQFSNSRSEMNVSTLELGDSALYLCASRTLQGSNYGYTFGSGTRLTVV.

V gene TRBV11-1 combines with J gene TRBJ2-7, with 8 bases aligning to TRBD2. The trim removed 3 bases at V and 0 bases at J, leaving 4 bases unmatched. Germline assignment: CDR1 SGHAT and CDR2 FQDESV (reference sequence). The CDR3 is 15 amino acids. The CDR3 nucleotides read TGTGCCAGCAGCTTTTGGCGGGGGGCCTCCTACGAGCAGTACTTC. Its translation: CASSFWRGASYEQYF.

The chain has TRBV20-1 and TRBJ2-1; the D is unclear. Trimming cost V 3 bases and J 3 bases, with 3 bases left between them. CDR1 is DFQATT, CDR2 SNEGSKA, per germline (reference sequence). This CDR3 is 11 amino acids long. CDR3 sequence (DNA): TGCAGTGCTAGCGGCTACAATGAGCAGTTCTTC. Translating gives CSASGYNEQFF.

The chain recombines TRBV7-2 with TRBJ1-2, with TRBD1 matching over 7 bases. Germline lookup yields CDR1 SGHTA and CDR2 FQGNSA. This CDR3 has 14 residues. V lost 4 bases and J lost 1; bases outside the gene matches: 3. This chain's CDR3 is CASSSDRRNYGYTF. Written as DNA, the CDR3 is TGTGCCAGCAGCTCGGACAGGCGTAACTATGGCTACACCTTC.

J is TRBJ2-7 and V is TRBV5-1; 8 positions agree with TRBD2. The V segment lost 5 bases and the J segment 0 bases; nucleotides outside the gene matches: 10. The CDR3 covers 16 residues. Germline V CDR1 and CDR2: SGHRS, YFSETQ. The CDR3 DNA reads TGCGCCAGCAGTCCCGGAGTAGCGGGACTCTCCTACGAGCAGTACTTC. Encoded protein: CASSPGVAGLSYEQYF. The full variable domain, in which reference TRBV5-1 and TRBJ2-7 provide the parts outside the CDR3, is KAGVTQTPRYLIKTRGQQVTLSCSPISGHRSVSWYQQTPGQGLQFLFEYFSETQRNKGNFPGRFSGRQFSNSRSEMNVSTLELGDSALYLCASSPGVAGLSYEQYFGPGTRLTVT.

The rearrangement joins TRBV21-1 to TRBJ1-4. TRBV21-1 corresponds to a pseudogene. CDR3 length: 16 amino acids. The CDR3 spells CASSPVVSATNEKLFF. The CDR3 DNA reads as TGTGCCAGCAGCCCTGTGGTTAGTGCAACTAATGAAAAACTGTTTTTT.

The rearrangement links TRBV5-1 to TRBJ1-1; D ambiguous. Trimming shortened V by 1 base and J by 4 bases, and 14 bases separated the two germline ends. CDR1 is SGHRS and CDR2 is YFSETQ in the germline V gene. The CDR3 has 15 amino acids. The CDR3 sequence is CASSLSTGEVTEAFF. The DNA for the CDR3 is TGCGCCAGCAGCTTGTCGACGGGAGAGGTCACTGAAGCTTTCTTT. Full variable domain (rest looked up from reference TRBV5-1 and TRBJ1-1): KAGVTQTPRYLIKTRGQQVTLSCSPISGHRSVSWYQQTPGQGLQFLFEYFSETQRNKGNFPGRFSGRQFSNSRSEMNVSTLELGDSALYLCASSLSTGEVTEAFFGQGTRLTVV.

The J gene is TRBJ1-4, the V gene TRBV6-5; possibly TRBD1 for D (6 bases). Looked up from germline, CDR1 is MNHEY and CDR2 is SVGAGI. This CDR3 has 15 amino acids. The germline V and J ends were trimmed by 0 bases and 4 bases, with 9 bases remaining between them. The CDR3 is CASSYSGTHNEKLFF. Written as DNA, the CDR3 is TGTGCCAGCAGTTACTCCGGGACACATAATGAAAAACTGTTTTTT.

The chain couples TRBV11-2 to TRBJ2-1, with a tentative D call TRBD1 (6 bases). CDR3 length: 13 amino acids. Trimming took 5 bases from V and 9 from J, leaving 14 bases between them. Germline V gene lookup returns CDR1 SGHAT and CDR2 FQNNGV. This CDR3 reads CASSPDRRSEQFF. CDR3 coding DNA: TGTGCCAGCAGCCCAGACAGGAGATCTGAGCAGTTCTTC.

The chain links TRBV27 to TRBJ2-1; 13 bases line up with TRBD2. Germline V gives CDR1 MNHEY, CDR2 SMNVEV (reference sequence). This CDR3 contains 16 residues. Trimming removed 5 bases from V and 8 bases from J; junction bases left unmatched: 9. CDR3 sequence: CASSHTTSGRAYEQFF. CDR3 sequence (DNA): TGTGCCAGCAGTCACACTACTAGCGGGAGGGCCTATGAGCAGTTCTTC.

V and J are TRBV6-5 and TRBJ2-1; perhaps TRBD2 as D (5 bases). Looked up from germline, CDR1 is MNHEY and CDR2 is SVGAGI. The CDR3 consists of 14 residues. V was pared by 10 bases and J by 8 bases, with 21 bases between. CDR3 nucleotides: TGTGCCACTCAGCCCCGTCACCAGCGGTATGAGCAGTTCTTC. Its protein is CATQPRHQRYEQFF.

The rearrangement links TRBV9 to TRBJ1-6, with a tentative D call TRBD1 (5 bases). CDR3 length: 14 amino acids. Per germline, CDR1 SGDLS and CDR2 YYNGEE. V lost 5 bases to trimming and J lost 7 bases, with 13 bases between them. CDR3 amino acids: CASSETQGNSPLHF. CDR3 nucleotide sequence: TGTGCCAGCAGTGAAACTCAGGGAAATTCACCCCTCCACTTT.

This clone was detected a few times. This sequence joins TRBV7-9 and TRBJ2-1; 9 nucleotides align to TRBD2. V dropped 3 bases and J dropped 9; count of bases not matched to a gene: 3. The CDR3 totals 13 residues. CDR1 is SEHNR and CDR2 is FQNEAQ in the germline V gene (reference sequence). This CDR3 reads CASSLAGGSEQFF. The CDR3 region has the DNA TGTGCCAGCAGCTTGGCGGGAGGGAGTGAGCAGTTCTTC.

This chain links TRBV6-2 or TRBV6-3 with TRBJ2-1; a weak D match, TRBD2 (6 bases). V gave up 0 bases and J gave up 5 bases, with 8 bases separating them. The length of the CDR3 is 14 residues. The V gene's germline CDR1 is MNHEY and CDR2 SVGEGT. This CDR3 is CASSYSWGDNEQFF. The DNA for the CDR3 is TGTGCCAGCAGTTACTCGTGGGGGGACAATGAGCAGTTCTTC.

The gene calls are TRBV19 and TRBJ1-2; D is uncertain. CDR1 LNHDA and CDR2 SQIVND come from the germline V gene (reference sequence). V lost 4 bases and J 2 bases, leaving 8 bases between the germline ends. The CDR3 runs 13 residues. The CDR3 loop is CASSTSGNYGYTF. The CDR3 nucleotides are TGTGCCAGTAGTACCTCGGGGAACTATGGCTACACCTTC.

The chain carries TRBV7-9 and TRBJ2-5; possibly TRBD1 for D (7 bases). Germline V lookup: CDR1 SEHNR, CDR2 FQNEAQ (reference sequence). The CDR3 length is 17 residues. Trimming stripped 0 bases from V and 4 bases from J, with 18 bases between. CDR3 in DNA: TGTGCCAGCAGCTTAGCTTTCCAGGGGGGTCTTGGAGAGACCCAGTACTTC. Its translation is CASSLAFQGGLGETQYF.

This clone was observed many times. DNA for the CDR3: TGTGCCAGCAGCGCCCAAGGACTAGCGGGAACAAGCACAGATACGCAGTATTTT. This codes for CASSAQGLAGTSTDTQYF. J is TRBJ2-3 and V is TRBV2; TRBD2 aligns across 12 bases. The trim removed 6 bases at V and 0 bases at J, leaving 10 bases unmatched. In germline, CDR1 is SNHLY, CDR2 FYNNEI. The CDR3 length is 18 residues.

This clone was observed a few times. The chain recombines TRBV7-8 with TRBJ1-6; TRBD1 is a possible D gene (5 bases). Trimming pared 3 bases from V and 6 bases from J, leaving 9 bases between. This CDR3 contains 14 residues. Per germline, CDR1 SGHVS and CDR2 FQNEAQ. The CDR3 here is CASSFSTVNSPLHF. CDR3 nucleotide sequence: TGTGCCAGCAGCTTTTCGACAGTTAATTCACCCCTCCACTTT.

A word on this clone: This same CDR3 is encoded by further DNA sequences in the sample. CDR3 coding DNA: TGCAGTGCTAGTTCGGGATATGGCTACACCTTC. Protein sequence: CSASSGYGYTF. The genes are TRBV20-1 and TRBJ1-2; D remains unclear. Trimming shortened V by 3 bases and J by 5 bases, and 7 bases separated the two germline ends. The CDR3 consists of 11 residues. The germline V gene encodes CDR1 DFQATT and CDR2 SNEGSKA (reference sequence).

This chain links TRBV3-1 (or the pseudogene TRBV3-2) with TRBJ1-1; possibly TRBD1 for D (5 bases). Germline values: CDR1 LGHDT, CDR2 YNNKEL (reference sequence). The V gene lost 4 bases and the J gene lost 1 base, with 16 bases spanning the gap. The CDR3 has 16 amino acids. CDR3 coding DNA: TGTGCCAGCAGCCTTAGTACGGGACTCAGGAACACTGAAGCTTTCTTT. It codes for CASSLSTGLRNTEAFF.

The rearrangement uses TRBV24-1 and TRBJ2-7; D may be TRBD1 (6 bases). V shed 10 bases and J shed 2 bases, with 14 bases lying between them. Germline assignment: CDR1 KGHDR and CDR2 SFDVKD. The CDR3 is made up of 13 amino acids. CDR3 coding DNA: TGTGCCACTGGACAGCAGGACCCCTACGAGCAGTACTTC. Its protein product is CATGQQDPYEQYF.

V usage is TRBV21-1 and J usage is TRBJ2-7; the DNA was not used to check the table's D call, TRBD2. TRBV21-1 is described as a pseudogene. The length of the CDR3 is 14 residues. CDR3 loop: CATTRTDGEYEQYF. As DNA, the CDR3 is TGTGCCACGACTCGAACCGACGGAGAATACGAGCAGTACTTC.